This T cell receptor beta chain appears in the sequencing data of a study of healthy donors' naive CD4 and CD8 T cells. Germline V gene data show CDR1 as SQVTM and CDR2 as ANQGSEA. The CDR3 loop spans 12 amino acids. V lost 4 bases, J lost 9 bases, and 6 bases stayed unmatched. To note about this clonotype: The antigen is undetermined.

Study findings and constraints: A reported CD4+/CD8+ bias affected most V and J genes in naive cells. CDR3 charge plus V and J genes appeared to account for about an eighth of CD4/CD8 variance. Alpha and beta chains were sequenced in bulk without pairing.

Starting from approximately 500 ng of total RNA, TCR libraries were made with linear amplification. Per the original methods: Some 80,000 TCR alpha transcripts were sequenced from 4 to 6 healthy donors. Each CDR3 protein is one row after TCRdb ran MiXCR on the reads. These V and J calls rely on TCRdb rather than the paper's analysis. Counted here are approximately 180,000 distinct CDR3 sequences, 65% to 75% occurring once; the ten biggest clones make up around 2%. The sample taken for sequencing was naive CD4+ and CD8+ T cells sorted from blood, pooled from several donors. V usage is TRBV29-1 and J usage is TRBJ2-4; 7 bases fit TRBD1. The clonotype comes from a pool of human donors in good health; the sample pools cells from several healthy donors. This chain's CDR3 is CSVGRQGSIQYF. The CDR3 nucleotides read TGCAGCGTTGGCCGACAGGGAAGCATTCAGTACTTC. The variable domain in full, with the rest retrieved from reference TRBV29-1 and TRBJ2-4, is SAVISQKPSRDICQRGTSLTIQCQVDSQVTMMFWYRQQPGQSLTLIATANQGSEATYESGFVIDKFPISRPNLTFSTLTVSNMSPEDSSIYLCSVGRQGSIQYFGAGTRLSVL.